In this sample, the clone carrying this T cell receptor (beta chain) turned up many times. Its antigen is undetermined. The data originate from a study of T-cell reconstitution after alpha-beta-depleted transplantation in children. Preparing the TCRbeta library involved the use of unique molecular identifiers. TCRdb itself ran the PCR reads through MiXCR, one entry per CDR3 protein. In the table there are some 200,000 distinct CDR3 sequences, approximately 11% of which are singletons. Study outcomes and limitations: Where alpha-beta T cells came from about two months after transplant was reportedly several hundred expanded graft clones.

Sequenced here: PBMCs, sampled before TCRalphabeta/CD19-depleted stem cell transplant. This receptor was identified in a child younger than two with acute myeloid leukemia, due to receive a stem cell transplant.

The CDR3 region has the DNA TGCGCCAGCAGCGGGGGATCCACAGGGACTTCCTCTACCGGGGAGCTGTTTTTT. Translating it yields CASSGGSTGTSSTGELFF. V gene TRBV5-1 combines with J gene TRBJ2-2; D possibly uses TRBD1 or TRBD2 (6 bases each). Trimming took 4 bases from V and 5 from J, leaving 24 bases between them. This CDR3 is built from 18 residues. The V gene's germline CDR1 is SGHRS and CDR2 YFSETQ.